This TCR beta chain appears in the sequencing data of a study of T cells after yellow fever vaccination. Study background: Fractions with few cells were prepared using SMART-Seq v4 Ultra Low Input.

The authors made TCR cDNA by 5'RACE template switching, adding a universal primer site and UMIs. TCRdb re-derived calls from the 5' RACE reads in MiXCR, one entry per CDR3 protein. The table lists hundreds of thousands of distinct CDR3 sequences, just over 20% of them singletons. CDR1 LGHNA and CDR2 YNFKEQ come from the germline V gene. V gave up 6 bases and J gave up 3 bases, with 13 bases separating them. The CDR3 spans 14 residues. This clonotype was observed a few times. As yet, its antigen is unknown. Study-wide results and limits: Compared with primary, the secondary response was weaker and peaked at day 5, not 15. Subsequent booster samples again held most clones from primary vaccination (under 98% CD4, nearly 90% CD8).

The TCR sequence derives from a man younger than 35 who received the YFV17D yellow fever vaccine. The sequencing here drew on PBMCs, taken roughly 20 days after the first yellow fever vaccination. The rearrangement uses TRBV4-2 and TRBJ2-3; D is possibly TRBD2 (5 bases). CDR3 loop: CASRALPGTDTQYF. The DNA of the CDR3 is TGTGCCAGCAGGGCACTACCGGGAACAGATACGCAGTATTTT.